This T cell receptor beta chain was identified in a study of blood T cell repertoires in COVID-19. This clone was found once. The data were produced by immunoSEQ multiplex PCR, yet TCRdb's version contains in-frame clones alone and is incomplete. The sample lists thousands of clones, around 79% occurring once. The length of the CDR3 is 12 residues. V shed 8 bases and J shed 0 bases, with 4 bases lying between them. Germline CDR1 reads MDHEN; CDR2 reads SYDVKM. Sequenced material: peripheral blood. The rearrangement joins TRBV28 to TRBJ2-2; D is unresolved. This sequence originates from a human donor in a cohort sampled during active COVID-19. The CDR3 is CASPSNTGELFF. Written as DNA, the CDR3 is TGTGCCAGCCCTTCGAACACCGGGGAGCTGTTTTTT.